This TCR beta chain comes out of a study of Ad26.COV2.S vaccination and SARS-CoV-2 variants. This CDR3 has 15 amino acids. CDR1 PRHDT and CDR2 FYEKMQ come from the germline V gene (reference sequence). The V segment lost 1 base and the J segment 5 bases; nucleotides outside the gene matches: 7. Indicated treatment: about 20 received Ad26.COV2.S at low or high dose, single or two shots; roughly 5 received placebo; per-sample allocation not given. After the first vaccine or placebo injection, samples were drawn on day 63. Measured with immunoSEQ multiplex PCR; TCRdb has only the in-frame clones, and not every one. The sample shows 300,000 to 400,000 clones, roughly 90% of them seen only once.

The rearrangement uses TRBV13 and TRBJ2-7, with TRBD2 identical over 8 bases. The clonotype was recovered from a person aged 18-65 years who received the Ad26.COV2.S COVID-19 vaccine or a placebo. The sequencing used peripheral blood, collected in a trial of Ad26.COV2.S vaccine versus placebo. The CDR3 coding sequence is TGTGCCAGCAGCTTAGCGGGGGGGCCGAGGGACGAGCAGTACTTC. It translates to CASSLAGGPRDEQYF.